Following are 14 T cell receptor beta chains from one sample sequenced in a study of T cell responses to AZD1222 COVID-19 vaccine. Sequencing was performed with immunoSEQ multiplex PCR; in TCRdb, only in-frame clones are kept and a portion is missing. This table holds under 150,000 clones, approximately 92% found once. The sequencing used peripheral blood, collected on day 0 of AZD1222 vaccination. These receptors all stem from an adult in good health.

The chain carries TRBV9 and TRBJ2-5; a possible D gene is TRBD2 (6 bases). Trimming shortened V by 0 bases and J by 3 bases, and 12 bases separated the two germline ends. The CDR3 extends over 15 amino acids. Per the germline V gene, CDR1 is SGDLS and CDR2 is YYNGEE. CDR3 loop: CASSVDMSGEETQYF. In DNA, the CDR3 is TGTGCCAGCAGCGTAGACATGTCGGGAGAAGAGACCCAGTACTTC.

The chain recombines TRBV3-1 (or the pseudogene TRBV3-2) with TRBJ1-1; D gene uncertain. CDR1 and CDR2 (germline): LGHDT, YNNKEL (reference sequence). V was shortened by 4 bases and J by 6 bases, with 18 bases between the two germline ends. This CDR3 is built from 15 residues. CDR3: CASSLDGQVFSEAFF. In nucleotides, the CDR3 is TGTGCCAGCAGCCTTGACGGTCAGGTTTTTTCTGAAGCTTTCTTT.

CDR3 DNA sequence: TGTGCCAGCAGCTTAGACGTAGGGGGCCTCTCTGGAAACACCATATATTTT. Residues: CASSLDVGGLSGNTIYF. This chain joins TRBV7-2 and TRBJ1-3, with 7 bases identical to TRBD1. Germline trimming cut 1 base from V and 0 bases from J; bases unmatched to any gene: 6. Germline assignment: CDR1 SGHTA and CDR2 FQGNSA. The CDR3 runs to 17 residues.

This chain links TRBV27 with TRBJ1-2; D unclear. This CDR3 comprises 13 residues. V was clipped by 2 bases and J by 4 bases, with 8 bases between them. Germline values: CDR1 MNHEY, CDR2 SMNVEV (reference sequence). As DNA, the CDR3 is TGTGCCAGCAGTTTAAGCAGCTTCTATGGCTACACCTTC. Amino acid sequence: CASSLSSFYGYTF.

In this sample, this clone turned up once. The chain joins TRBV6-5 to TRBJ2-5; the match to TRBD1 covers 8 bases. The germline CDR1 and CDR2 sequences are MNHEY and SVGAGI. The V segment lost 9 bases and the J segment 5 bases; nucleotides outside the gene matches: 14. There are 15 residues in the CDR3. The CDR3 spells CASSTGQGATETQYF. The DNA for the CDR3 is TGTGCCAGTTCAACCGGCCAGGGGGCGACGGAGACCCAGTACTTC.

The chain recombines TRBV19 with TRBJ1-5; D call uncertain. Trimming cost V 0 bases and J 3 bases, with 12 bases left between them. The V gene's germline CDR1 is LNHDA and CDR2 SQIVND (reference sequence). The CDR3 length is 16 residues. The CDR3 sequence is CASSIDRARPNQPQHF. The CDR3 DNA sequence: TGTGCCAGTAGTATAGATAGGGCCAGGCCCAATCAGCCCCAGCATTTT.

This clone was seen only once. A read error may produce the germline difference seen at one junction end. CDR3 region: CASREGLKNTEAFF. The CDR3 DNA reads TGTGCCAGCAGAGAAGGACTAAAGAACACTGAAGCTTTCTTT. This chain connects TRBV6-1 to TRBJ1-1, with unresolved D. The V gene's germline CDR1 is MNHNS and CDR2 SASEGT. This CDR3 region has 14 residues.

This clone was seen only once. The rearrangement links TRBV7-9 to TRBJ2-3, with D uncertain. The CDR3 runs to 15 residues. V lost 2 bases, J lost 2 bases, and 11 bases lay in between. The germline CDR1 and CDR2 sequences are SEHNR and FQNEAQ (reference sequence). The CDR3: CASSLIGQPTDTQYF. CDR3 bases: TGTGCCAGCAGCTTAATCGGTCAGCCCACAGATACGCAGTATTTT. Supplemented by reference TRBV7-9 and TRBJ2-3, the full variable domain reads DTGVSQNPRHKITKRGQNVTFRCDPISEHNRLYWYRQTLGQGPEFLTYFQNEAQLEKSRLLSDRFSAERPKGSFSTLEIQRTEQGDSAMYLCASSLIGQPTDTQYFGPGTRLTVL.

This clone was found a few times. J is TRBJ1-4 and V is TRBV19, with D uncertain. V was cut by 6 bases and J by 5 bases, with 10 bases left in between. The CDR3 has 13 residues. Germline CDR1 and CDR2: LNHDA and SQIVND (reference sequence). The CDR3 bases are TGTGCCAGTAGAGTTGACGAAAATGAAAAACTGTTTTTT. Translated: CASRVDENEKLFF. Using reference TRBV19 and TRBJ1-4 for the parts outside the CDR3, the full variable domain is DGGITQSPKYLFRKEGQNVTLSCEQNLNHDAMYWYRQDPGQGLRLIYYSQIVNDFQKGDIAEGYSVSREKKESFPLTVTSAQKNPTAFYLCASRVDENEKLFFGSGTQLSVL.

The chain carries TRBV10-3 and TRBJ2-2; no clear D. Germline V gene lookup returns CDR1 ENHRY and CDR2 SYGVKD. The CDR3 length is 14 residues. V was trimmed by 9 bases and J by 1 base, leaving 12 bases between them. The CDR3 protein is CAMTQDQNTGELFF. The CDR3 DNA reads as TGTGCCATGACCCAAGACCAGAACACCGGGGAGCTGTTTTTT.

This chain uses TRBV19 with TRBJ2-3; 16 nucleotides align to TRBD2. Unmatched junction bases numbered 5, after V lost 5 bases and J lost 6 bases. The length of the CDR3 is 16 residues. CDR1 and CDR2 from the germline V gene are LNHDA and SQIVND (reference sequence). CDR3: CASSARGLAGGDTQYF. The CDR3 nucleotides read TGTGCCAGTAGTGCCCGGGGACTAGCGGGGGGGGATACGCAGTATTTT.

V gene TRBV12-3 or TRBV12-4 combines with J gene TRBJ2-5; D is ambiguous. The length of the CDR3 is 12 residues. Trimming pared 4 bases from V and 5 bases from J, leaving 8 bases between. This CDR3 reads CASSSSSETQYF. DNA of the CDR3: TGTGCCAGCAGTTCCTCCTCGGAGACCCAGTACTTC.

The chain carries TRBV5-1 and TRBJ2-2, with D uncertain. V lost 1 base and J lost 4, with 8 bases in between. The length of the CDR3 is 14 residues. CDR1 and CDR2 (germline): SGHRS, YFSETQ. CDR3 protein: CASSLPAITGELFF. The CDR3, as DNA: TGCGCCAGCAGCTTGCCTGCGATCACCGGGGAGCTGTTTTTT. The full variable domain, in which reference TRBV5-1 and TRBJ2-2 provide the parts outside the CDR3, is KAGVTQTPRYLIKTRGQQVTLSCSPISGHRSVSWYQQTPGQGLQFLFEYFSETQRNKGNFPGRFSGRQFSNSRSEMNVSTLELGDSALYLCASSLPAITGELFFGEGSRLTVL.

The chain links TRBV19 to TRBJ1-2; D is undetermined. Germline V gene data show CDR1 as LNHDA and CDR2 as SQIVND (reference sequence). This CDR3 spans 15 amino acids. The V and J ends lost 2 bases and 8 bases respectively, with 18 bases between them. The CDR3 DNA reads as TGTGCCAGTAGTATACGGTCGGCCCCCCTGGGAGGCTACACCTTC. Translation: CASSIRSAPLGGYTF.